This T cell receptor (delta chain) emerged from a study of gamma delta lymphoproliferative disorders and STAT genes. Study summary: Gamma-chain libraries were built from at least 50 ng of genomic DNA with the LymphoTrack Dx TCRG Assay.

The receptor sequences were amplified from genomic DNA of peripheral blood mononuclear cells. Points on this clone: Given a far larger clone just one base away, this is likely a sequencing read error. Other DNA sequences from this sample encode an identical CDR3 as well.

TCRdb reapplied CATT to the multiplex PCR reads. Here the sample spans roughly 1,300 delta-chain clones, about 0.87% being singletons. From germline, CDR1 is GEAIGNYY and CDR2 EKD. The CDR3 consists of 15 residues. V was cut by 3 bases and J by 0 bases, with 13 bases left in between. The sequencing sample was made of blood. This TCR was recovered from a human donor in good health. The rearrangement links TRDV2 to TRDJ1; no firm D call. CDR3 nucleotide sequence: TGTGCCTGTGACCGGGTTGGACCGTACACCGATAAACTCATCTTT. It translates to CACDRVGPYTDKLIF.